By share, the clone carrying this T cell receptor (beta chain) counts as medium-sized. The sample originates from a study of blood T cell repertoires in COVID-19. Study overall: Samples taken during acute and convalescent COVID-19 were collected in the United States, Italy and Spain. Sources were T cells, B-cell-depleted T cells, or PBMCs; the material itself was cDNA or gDNA.

The method was immunoSEQ multiplex PCR; TCRdb's version includes in-frame clones alone and lacks a portion of them. The sample includes about 120,000 clones, roughly 80% of them seen just once. Per germline, CDR1 SGHRS and CDR2 YFSETQ. The CDR3 length is 15 residues. The trim removed 0 bases at V and 6 bases at J, leaving 6 bases unmatched. The V and J genes are TRBV5-1 and TRBJ2-1; 7 bases fit TRBD1. Specimen: peripheral blood. The TCR was taken from a woman in her forties with acute or convalescent COVID-19. CDR3 loop: CASSLEGGRGNEQFF. The DNA of the CDR3 is TGCGCCAGCAGCTTGGAAGGGGGCAGGGGCAATGAGCAGTTCTTC. Using reference TRBV5-1 and TRBJ2-1 for the parts outside the CDR3, the full variable domain is KAGVTQTPRYLIKTRGQQVTLSCSPISGHRSVSWYQQTPGQGLQFLFEYFSETQRNKGNFPGRFSGRQFSNSRSEMNVSTLELGDSALYLCASSLEGGRGNEQFFGPGTRLTVL.